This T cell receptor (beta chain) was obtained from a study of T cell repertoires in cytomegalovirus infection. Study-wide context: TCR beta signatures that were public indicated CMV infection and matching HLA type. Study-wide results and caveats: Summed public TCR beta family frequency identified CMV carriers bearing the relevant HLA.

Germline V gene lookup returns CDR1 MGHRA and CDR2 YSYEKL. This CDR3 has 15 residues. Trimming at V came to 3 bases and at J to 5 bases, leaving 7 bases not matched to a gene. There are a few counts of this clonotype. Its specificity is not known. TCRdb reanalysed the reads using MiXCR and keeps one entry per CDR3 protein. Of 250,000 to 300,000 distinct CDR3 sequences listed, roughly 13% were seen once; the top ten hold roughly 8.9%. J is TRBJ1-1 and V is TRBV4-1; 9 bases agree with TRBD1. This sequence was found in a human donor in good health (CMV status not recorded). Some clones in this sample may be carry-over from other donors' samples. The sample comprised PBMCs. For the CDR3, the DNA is TGCGCCAGCAGCCACCTAGACAGGGGGGAAACTGAAGCTTTCTTT. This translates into CASSHLDRGETEAFF.